The clone carrying this T cell receptor beta chain was seen only a few times. Patients showing uncontrolled infection, other autoimmune disease, pregnancy or lactation were ineligible. This record comes from a study of T cells in Graves' hyperthyroidism and ophthalmopathy. The CDR3 has 17 residues. V lost 1 base, J lost 4 bases, and 19 bases lay in between. CDR1 MNHNY and CDR2 SVGAGI come from the germline V gene (reference sequence). RNA transcripts yielded amplified TCR beta CDR3 regions. An initial round of RT-PCR targeting the TCR CDR3 relied on the HTBI primer set. TCRdb re-analysed the multiplex PCR reads in MiXCR, keeping a single row per CDR3 protein. The sample records 690,000 or so distinct CDR3 sequences, around a sixth being singletons.

V gene TRBV6-6 combines with J gene TRBJ1-1, with a weak D call TRBD1 (5 bases). The sample was blood. The receptor was derived from a woman between 50 and 59 years old with Graves' hyperthyroidism that later progressed to Graves' ophthalmopathy. The CDR3 nucleotides are TGTGCCAGCAGTTACTACGATCGCAGGGAGTGGAGCACTGAAGCTTTCTTT. Protein product: CASSYYDRREWSTEAFF.